This T cell receptor (beta chain) originates from a study of blood T cell repertoires in COVID-19 (dated by TCRdb to the early 2020s). Turning to the overall study: The collaborator samples originated in the United States, Italy and Spain and spanned the acute and convalescent phases of COVID-19. The material from the prospective study consisted of cDNA or gDNA derived from T cells, B-cell-depleted T cells, or PBMCs. Subjects who had been exposed to COVID-19, were actively infected with it, or had recovered from it provided the deeply sampled blood TCRbeta repertoires that made up the dataset. A freely available public database, intended as a resource for researchers studying the immune response to SARS-CoV-2, is where the repertoires were released. The samples were drawn from the first 160 participants of the ongoing ImmuneRACE study and from some 1,300 subjects provided by 6 global collaborators. A de-identified subject ID, COVID-19 status, age in years and sex were almost always included in the sample metadata. Where HLA class I and class II types were available, the types were taken from metadata supplied by the sample provider, not from assay-based typing. Overall results and qualifications from the work: Clinical and demographic metadata were provided uncurated, with the amount varying by source and participant.

With respect to this clone: Its antigen is still unknown. Per-nucleotide qualities are absent, and no much larger clonotype sits a single base away.

CDR1 SQVTM and CDR2 ANQGSEA are derived from the germline V gene. For this chain, trimming is 1 base at the V end and 2 bases at the J end, and the number of junction bases without a gene match is 2. CDR3 length: 15 amino acids, cysteine to phenylalanine. Only CDR3 DNA remains: 45 bases, in frame from the first base. TCRbeta CDR3 regions were amplified from genomic DNA using the immunoSEQ Assay, a bias-controlled multiplex PCR. In the paper's pipeline: The number of nucleated cells in each sample was estimated from the amplification of reference gene primers within the assay. To quantify the absolute abundance of each unique TCRbeta CDR3 rearrangement, sequence reads were collapsed and filtered. For each sample, productive Simpson clonality was calculated as the square root of Simpson's diversity index across productive rearrangements. The table was pulled from immuneACCESS by TCRdb, which kept in-frame rearrangements only. Such tables lose some clones; where checked, under half of the loss comes from unresolved V genes, and the rest has no known cause. V, J and clone size are those of that table, while D and trimming were read from the DNA. In all, the sample holds roughly 96,000 clones, and 81% of those were seen once. The ten largest account for 4.1% of the sample.

The collaborating institutions used their own protocols to collect whole blood in K2EDTA tubes. For TCRbeta analysis, collaborators shipped samples as frozen whole blood, isolated PBMCs, or DNA extracted from either of those sample types. This clonotype was sampled from a man aged 60 to 75 with acute or convalescent COVID-19. The chain employs TRBV29-1 and TRBJ2-6; 7 bases in between match TRBD1. The sample taken for sequencing was peripheral blood. The CDR3 has the sequence CSVEGTGAGANVLTF. The DNA sequence follows: TGCAGCGTTGAAGGTACAGGGGCTGGGGCCAACGTCCTGACTTTC.